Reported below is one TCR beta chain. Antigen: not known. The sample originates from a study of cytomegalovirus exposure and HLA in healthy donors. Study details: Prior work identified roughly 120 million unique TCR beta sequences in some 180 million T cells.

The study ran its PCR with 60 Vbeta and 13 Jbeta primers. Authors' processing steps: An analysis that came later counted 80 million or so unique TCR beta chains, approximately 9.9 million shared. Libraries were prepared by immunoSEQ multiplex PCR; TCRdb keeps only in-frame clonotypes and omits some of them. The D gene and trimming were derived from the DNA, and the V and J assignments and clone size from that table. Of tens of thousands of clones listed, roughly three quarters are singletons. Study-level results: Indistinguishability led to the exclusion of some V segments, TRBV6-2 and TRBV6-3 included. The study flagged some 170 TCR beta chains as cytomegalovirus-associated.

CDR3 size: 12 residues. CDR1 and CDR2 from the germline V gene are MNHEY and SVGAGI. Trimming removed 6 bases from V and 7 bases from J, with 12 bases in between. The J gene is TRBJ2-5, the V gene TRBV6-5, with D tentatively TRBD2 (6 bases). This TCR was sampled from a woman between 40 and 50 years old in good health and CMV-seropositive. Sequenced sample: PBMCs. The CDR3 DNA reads TGTGCCAGCAGGGGCCCCGGGGGGACCCAGTACTTC. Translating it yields CASRGPGGTQYF.